This T cell receptor (beta chain) comes out of a study of blood T cells in healthy people across ages. Using a J-beta primer mix together with a sample-barcoded 5' primer, a second PCR was run for about 6 to 12 cycles. TCRdb passed the 5' RACE reads through MiXCR, listing each CDR3 protein once. The table includes hundreds of thousands of distinct CDR3 sequences, 25% to 30% detected once. This clonotype was seen a handful of times. Losses at the gene ends were 3 bases for V and 1 base for J; bases not matched to a gene: 3. This CDR3 is built from 16 residues. V usage is TRBV12-3 or TRBV12-4 and J usage is TRBJ2-7; 13 bases line up with TRBD2. The sequencing input was blood. The TCR was taken from a woman aged 65 to 85 in good health. CDR3 bases: TGTGCCAGCAGTTTTTGGACTAGCGGGAGTTCCTACGAGCAGTACTTC. Encoded protein: CASSFWTSGSSYEQYF.